This T cell receptor beta chain comes out of a study of cytomegalovirus exposure and HLA in healthy donors (dated by TCRdb to 2016 to 2017). Broadly, across the study: The 666 repertoires of the first cohort and the 95 to 150 validation repertoires were produced on the same platform, according to a later analysis. The study aimed to test whether signatures of past pathogen exposure could be identified by cataloging public T cell receptors. In addition to the first cohort of approximately 670 subjects, a separate validation cohort of some 120 different subjects was used. High-throughput TCR immunosequencing, statistical association of individual TCRs with disease status, and machine learning were combined to predict cytomegalovirus infection status.

Libraries were built with the immunoSEQ multiplex PCR assay. Regarding the original processing steps: To diagnose cytomegalovirus status from the catalog of TCR beta chain sequences, a statistical classification framework was built. TCRdb limited this immuneACCESS table to in-frame rearrangements with V and J called. A share of clones is missing; checked studies link under half to unresolved V genes, and the rest is unexplained. D and trimming come from the DNA, and the V and J calls and clone size come from that table. This sample gives about 50,000 clones in total; 92% of them show up just once. The ten biggest clones cover 1.4% to 1.5% of the sample. CDR1 and CDR2, looked up from the germline V gene, are WSHSY and SAAADI. Compared with germline, V lacks 5 bases and J lacks 7 bases; bases without a gene match: 4. The CDR3 spans 13 residues, from the cysteine through the phenylalanine. Of the read, only the CDR3 DNA is kept; its 39 bases are in frame from base 1.

Separate from the approximately 670-subject first cohort, the validation cohort of roughly 130 subjects was the group to which the donors belonged. Study-wide conclusions, independent of this receptor: All 120 or so repertoires were used to score co-occurrence in the validation cohort in a later analysis, because that analysis had no HLA typing for the cohort. The authors suggested that the approach could potentially be extended to other disease states and immunological phenotypes. Of the cluster scores, approximately 95% were above 0 in a later analysis, which found that TCRs clustered in the first cohort also tended to co-occur in the approximately 110 validation repertoires. A total of some 180 TCR beta chains were listed by the study as associated with cytomegalovirus. In vitro tests confirmed that a few of the cytomegalovirus-associated TCR beta chains recognize cytomegalovirus antigens. The classifier was reported to diagnose cytomegalovirus status with high specificity and sensitivity in both the original cohort and the validation cohort. Across donors, most TCR sequences were observed very rarely, whereas some public TCRs were present in many individuals.

As concerns this clone: No antigen is known for it. The record has no base qualities; no much larger clone is one base away.

The sequence joins TRBV10-2 to TRBJ1-5; 8 central nucleotides agree with TRBD1. The sequencing sample was made of PBMCs. The clonotype comes from a man aged 18 to 29 in good health and CMV-seronegative. The CDR3 protein sequence reads: CASSLDREQPQHF. The nucleotides are TGCGCCAGCAGTCTGGACAGGGAACAGCCCCAGCATTTT.